Each of the 11 T cell receptor beta chains below was sequenced from the same sample in a study of Graves' ophthalmopathy and Graves' hyperthyroidism (dated by TCRdb to between 2018 and 2020). TCRdb names Illumina HiSeq 2000 as the instrument used. For repertoire sequencing, the TCR beta CDR3 regions were amplified from RNA transcripts. HTBI primers and the Qiagen OneStep RT-PCR kit were used in a first-round RT-PCR, which was followed by a second-round multiplex PCR, size selection and purification. TCRdb applied fastp at Q25 and MiXCR to the public reads, then kept only in-frame beta chains. Rows are combined by CDR3 protein, so each entry shows the most common genes and DNA. Present in this sample are 450,000 or so distinct CDR3 sequences, 14% of which were seen just once. The leading ten clones occupy more than 8.5% of the sample. Sequenced: blood. These receptors were taken from a woman in her twenties or thirties with Graves' ophthalmopathy. Donor details come from another sample of the same person, matched by shared clones.

As concerns this clonotype: The junction shows a germline mismatch at one end, possibly a read error. J is TRBJ2-2 and V is TRBV7-8; TRBD2 matches at 7 bases. The CDR3 has 16 residues. Germline V CDR1 and CDR2: SGHVS, FQNEAQ. The CDR3 reads CASSPQAGTSTRELFF. The CDR3, as DNA: TGTGCCAGCAGCCCACAAGCGGGAACCAGCACCCGGGAGCTGTTTTTT.

There are many counts of this clonotype. The chain is built from TRBV28 and TRBJ1-6, with 8 bases lining up with TRBD1. The CDR3 sequence is 16 residues long. CDR1 and CDR2 from the germline V gene are MDHEN and SYDVKM. Germline trimming cut 4 bases from V and 8 bases from J; bases unmatched to any gene: 10. CDR3 nucleotides: TGTGCCAGCAGTTCCCCTGGGGGGACAGGTCATTCACCCCTCCACTTT. Amino acids: CASSSPGGTGHSPLHF.

This clonotype was seen repeatedly, ten times or more. This chain joins TRBV29-1 and TRBJ2-3; TRBD2 might be the D (6 bases). The length of the CDR3 is 12 residues. Germline assignment: CDR1 SQVTM and CDR2 ANQGSEA. CDR3 DNA sequence: TGCGCGGCGGGGAGGTTCACAGATACGCAGTATTTT. Translated: CAAGRFTDTQYF.

This clonotype came up many times. The J gene is TRBJ2-5, the V gene TRBV7-8; 8 bases match TRBD1. After removal of 5 bases from V and 0 bases from J, the junction contained 8 bases not matched to a gene. Germline V gene sequence: CDR1 SGHVS, CDR2 FQNEAQ. CDR3 length equals 16 residues. CDR3 residues: CASSARQGPYQETQYF. CDR3 sequence (DNA): TGTGCCAGCAGCGCCCGACAGGGGCCGTACCAAGAGACCCAGTACTTC.

The chain carries TRBV6-1 and TRBJ1-2, with D possibly being TRBD1 (5 bases). Germline CDR1 MNHNS, CDR2 SASEGT. The CDR3 contains 14 residues. V was clipped by 4 bases and J by 0 bases, with 9 bases between them. CDR3 amino acids: CASSAVRANYGYTF. The CDR3 nucleotides read TGTGCCAGCAGTGCCGTCAGGGCTAACTATGGCTACACCTTC.

V usage is TRBV30 and J usage is TRBJ1-3, with D tentatively TRBD1 (5 bases). CDR3 size: 13 residues. Germline V CDR1 and CDR2: GTSNPN, SVGIG (reference sequence). The ends were cut back, 3 bases at V and 2 bases at J, with 8 bases in the middle. Here the CDR3 DNA reads TGTGCCTGGAGGGGGACTCCTGGAAACACCATATATTTT. Translating gives CAWRGTPGNTIYF.

This clonotype has a count of ten or more. The chain uses TRBV27 and TRBJ2-2; D is ambiguous. The germline V gene has CDR1 MNHEY and CDR2 SMNVEV (reference sequence). Trimming removed 4 bases from V and 8 bases from J, with 11 bases in between. The CDR3 has 13 residues. The CDR3 sequence is CASSYRLLGELFF. CDR3 sequence (DNA): TGTGCCAGCAGTTACCGGCTTTTGGGGGAGCTGTTTTTT.

This clonotype was observed many times. J is TRBJ1-1 and V is TRBV28, with no clear D. The germline gives CDR1 MDHEN, CDR2 SYDVKM. The CDR3 has 17 residues. V was clipped by 6 bases and J by 5 bases, with 25 bases between them. Written as DNA, the CDR3 is TGTGCCAGCAGCCCCGTTAGTTTTTGGGGAGCCCCGACTGAAGCTTTCTTT. Its protein is CASSPVSFWGAPTEAFF.

This clonotype appeared many times. The chain recombines TRBV12-3 or TRBV12-4 with TRBJ1-1, with 7 bases matching TRBD1. The CDR3 is 14 residues long. Losses at the gene ends were 6 bases for V and 1 base for J; bases not matched to a gene: 5. The CDR3 bases are TGTGCCAGCAGGGAAACAGGGGCGAACACTGAAGCTTTCTTT. Amino acid sequence: CASRETGANTEAFF.

This chain links TRBV2 with TRBJ2-7; 7 bases fit TRBD2. The V gene's germline CDR1 is SNHLY and CDR2 FYNNEI. After removal of 4 bases from V and 3 bases from J, the junction contained 3 bases not matched to a gene. The CDR3 is 13 amino acids. CDR3 loop: CASSGRENYEQYF. CDR3 in DNA: TGTGCCAGCAGTGGGCGGGAGAACTACGAGCAGTACTTC. The variable domain in full, with the rest retrieved from reference TRBV2 and TRBJ2-7, is EPEVTQTPSHQVTQMGQEVILRCVPISNHLYFYWYRQILGQKVEFLVSFYNNEISEKSEIFDDQFSVERPDGSNFTLKIRSTKLEDSAMYFCASSGRENYEQYFGPGTRLTVT.

This clonotype was counted at least ten times. The rearrangement uses TRBV5-1 and TRBJ2-7, with a weak D call TRBD1 (6 bases). The V end lost 4 bases, the J end lost 0 bases, and 20 bases lay between the germline ends. The CDR3 sequence is 17 residues long. In germline, CDR1 is SGHRS, CDR2 YFSETQ. The CDR3 sequence: CASSIAGRARGSYEQYF. CDR3 bases: TGCGCCAGCAGCATCGCCGGGCGGGCCAGGGGCTCCTACGAGCAGTACTTC.